This TCR beta chain was documented in a study of blood T cell repertoires in COVID-19. In the study overall: The study drew acute and convalescent COVID-19 samples from the United States, Italy and Spain. Sources were T cells, B-cell-depleted T cells, or PBMCs; the material itself was cDNA or gDNA.

This clone turned up a few times. As handled by the study authors: Estimation of nucleated cell counts was performed using reference gene primer amplification. Measured with immunoSEQ multiplex PCR; TCRdb has only the in-frame clones, and not every one. V and J calls plus clone size are reproduced from that table; the DNA served to infer D and trimming. The sample has tens of thousands of clones, approximately 78% seen once. Germline CDR1 and CDR2: MNHEY and SVGEGT. The CDR3 has 16 residues. V shed 5 bases and J shed 1 base, with 17 bases lying between them. Sequenced: peripheral blood. The sequence derives from a woman in her sixties with acute or convalescent COVID-19. The chain recombines TRBV6-2 or TRBV6-3 with TRBJ1-2; a possible D gene is TRBD1 (5 bases). CDR3: CASSSLGGAINYGYTF. The CDR3 DNA is TGTGCCAGCAGTAGCCTGGGGGGAGCGATTAACTATGGCTACACCTTC.